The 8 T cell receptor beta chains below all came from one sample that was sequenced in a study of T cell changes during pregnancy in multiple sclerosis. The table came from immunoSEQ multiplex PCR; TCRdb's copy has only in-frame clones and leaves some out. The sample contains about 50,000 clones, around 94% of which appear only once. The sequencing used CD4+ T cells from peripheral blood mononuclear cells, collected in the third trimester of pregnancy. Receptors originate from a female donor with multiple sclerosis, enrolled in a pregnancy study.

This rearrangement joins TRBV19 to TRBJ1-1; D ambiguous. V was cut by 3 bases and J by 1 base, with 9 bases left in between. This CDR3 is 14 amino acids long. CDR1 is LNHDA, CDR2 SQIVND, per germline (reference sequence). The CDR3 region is CASSIDIWNTEAFF. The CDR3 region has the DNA TGTGCCAGTAGTATCGACATCTGGAACACTGAAGCTTTCTTT.

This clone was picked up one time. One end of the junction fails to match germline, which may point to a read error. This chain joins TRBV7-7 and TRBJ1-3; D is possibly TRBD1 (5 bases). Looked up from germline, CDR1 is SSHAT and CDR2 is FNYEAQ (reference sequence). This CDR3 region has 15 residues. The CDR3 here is CASSQGATSGNTIYF. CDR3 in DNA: TGTGCTAGCAGCCAGGGCGCGACCTCTGGAAACACCATATATTTT.

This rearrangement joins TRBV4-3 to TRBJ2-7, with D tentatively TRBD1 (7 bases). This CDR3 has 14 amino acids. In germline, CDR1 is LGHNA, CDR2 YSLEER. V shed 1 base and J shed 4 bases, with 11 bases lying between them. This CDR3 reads CASSQGPGGYEQYF. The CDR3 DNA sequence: TGCGCCAGCAGCCAAGGTCCAGGGGGGTACGAGCAGTACTTC.

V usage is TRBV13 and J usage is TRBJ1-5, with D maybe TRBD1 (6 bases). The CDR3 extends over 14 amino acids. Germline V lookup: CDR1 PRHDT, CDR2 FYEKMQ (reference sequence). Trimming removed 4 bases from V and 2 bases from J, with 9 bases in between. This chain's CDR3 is CASSWGLGNQPQHF. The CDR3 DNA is TGTGCCAGCAGCTGGGGGCTGGGCAATCAGCCCCAGCATTTT.

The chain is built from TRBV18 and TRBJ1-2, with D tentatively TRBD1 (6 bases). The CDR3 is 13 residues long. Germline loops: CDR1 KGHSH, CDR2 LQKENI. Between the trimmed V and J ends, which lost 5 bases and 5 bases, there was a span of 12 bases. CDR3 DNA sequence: TGTGCCAGCTCAGCCCGGACAGCTTATGGCTACACCTTC. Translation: CASSARTAYGYTF.

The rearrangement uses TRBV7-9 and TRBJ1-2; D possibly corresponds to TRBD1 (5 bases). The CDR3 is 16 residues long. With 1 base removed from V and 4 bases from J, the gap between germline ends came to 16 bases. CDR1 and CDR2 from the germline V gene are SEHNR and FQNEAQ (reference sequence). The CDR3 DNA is TGTGCCAGCAGCTTAGGAATGAGCAGGGTGGGCTATGGCTACACCTTC. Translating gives CASSLGMSRVGYGYTF. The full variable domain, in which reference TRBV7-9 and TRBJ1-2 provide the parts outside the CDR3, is DTGVSQNPRHKITKRGQNVTFRCDPISEHNRLYWYRQTLGQGPEFLTYFQNEAQLEKSRLLSDRFSAERPKGSFSTLEIQRTEQGDSAMYLCASSLGMSRVGYGYTFGSGTRLTVV.

Here the CDR3 reads CASSEELAGGTIQETQYF. The CDR3 bases are TGTGCCAGCAGTGAAGAGTTAGCGGGGGGGACAATCCAAGAGACCCAGTACTTC. The V gene is TRBV6-1, the J gene TRBJ2-5, with 11 nucleotides matching TRBD2. The CDR3 is 18 amino acids. Germline V gives CDR1 MNHNS, CDR2 SASEGT. V lost 1 base to trimming and J lost 1 base; unmatched junction nucleotides: 8.

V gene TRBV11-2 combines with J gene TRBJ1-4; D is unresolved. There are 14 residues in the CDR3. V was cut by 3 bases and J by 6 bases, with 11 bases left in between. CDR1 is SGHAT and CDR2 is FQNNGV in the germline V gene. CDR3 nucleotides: TGTGCCAGCAGCTTTTGGGCCTCAGATGAAAAACTGTTTTTT. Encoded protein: CASSFWASDEKLFF.